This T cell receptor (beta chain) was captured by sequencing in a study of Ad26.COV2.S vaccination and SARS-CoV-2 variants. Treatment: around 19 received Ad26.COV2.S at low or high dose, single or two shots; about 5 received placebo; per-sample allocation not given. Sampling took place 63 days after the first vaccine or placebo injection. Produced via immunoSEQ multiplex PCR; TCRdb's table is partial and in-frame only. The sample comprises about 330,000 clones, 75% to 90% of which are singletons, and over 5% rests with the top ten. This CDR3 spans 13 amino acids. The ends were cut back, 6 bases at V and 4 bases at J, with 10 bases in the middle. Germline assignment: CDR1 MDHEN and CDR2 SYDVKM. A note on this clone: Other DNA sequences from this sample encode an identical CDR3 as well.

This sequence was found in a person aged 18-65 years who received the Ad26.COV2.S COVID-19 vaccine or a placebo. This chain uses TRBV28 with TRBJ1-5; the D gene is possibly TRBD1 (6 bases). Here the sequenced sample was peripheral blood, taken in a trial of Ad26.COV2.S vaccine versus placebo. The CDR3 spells CASRPQGNQPQHF. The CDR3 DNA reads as TGTGCCAGCAGGCCACAGGGAAATCAGCCCCAGCATTTT. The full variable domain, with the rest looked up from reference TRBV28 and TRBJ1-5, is DVKVTQSSRYLVKRTGEKVFLECVQDMDHENMFWYRQDPGLGLRLIYFSYDVKMKEKGDIPEGYSVSREKKERFSLILESASTNQTSMYLCASRPQGNQPQHFGDGTRLSIL.